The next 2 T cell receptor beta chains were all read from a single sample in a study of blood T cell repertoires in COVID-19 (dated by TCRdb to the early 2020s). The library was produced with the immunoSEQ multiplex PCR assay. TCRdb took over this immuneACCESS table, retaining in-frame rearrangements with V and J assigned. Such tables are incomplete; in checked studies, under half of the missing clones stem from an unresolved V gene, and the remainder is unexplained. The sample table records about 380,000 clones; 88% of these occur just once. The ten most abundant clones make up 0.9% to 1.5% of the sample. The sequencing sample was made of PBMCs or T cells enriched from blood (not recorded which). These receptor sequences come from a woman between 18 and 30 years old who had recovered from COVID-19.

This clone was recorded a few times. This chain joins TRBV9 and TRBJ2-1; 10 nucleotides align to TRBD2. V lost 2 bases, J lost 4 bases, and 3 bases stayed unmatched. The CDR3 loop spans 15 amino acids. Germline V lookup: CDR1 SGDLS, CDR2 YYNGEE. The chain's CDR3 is CASSVTSGEYNEQFF. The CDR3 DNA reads TGTGCCAGCAGCGTCACTAGCGGGGAGTACAATGAGCAGTTCTTC.

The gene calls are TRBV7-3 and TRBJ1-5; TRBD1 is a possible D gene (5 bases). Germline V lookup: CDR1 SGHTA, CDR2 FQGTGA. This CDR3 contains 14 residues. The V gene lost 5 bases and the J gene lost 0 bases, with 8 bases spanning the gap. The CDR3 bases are TGTGCCAGCAGCCTCGACAGTAGCAATCAGCCCCAGCATTTT. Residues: CASSLDSSNQPQHF.